This paragraph reports one T cell receptor (beta chain). Its antigen is undetermined. These data are taken from a study of cytomegalovirus exposure and HLA in healthy donors. Study as a whole: Drawn from HLA-typed donors, tens of millions of unique TCRs were held in an early data release. Study results and caveats: V- and J-gene trimming of TCR beta was linked (in a later analysis) to a missense DCLRE1C variant. CMV serostatus stood as the only immune exposure information on hand. Associated with cytomegalovirus, according to the listing, were 170 or so TCR beta chains.

The germline gives CDR1 LNHDA, CDR2 SQIVND (reference sequence). The CDR3 is made up of 14 amino acids. V shed 3 bases and J 6 bases; nucleotides not matched to a gene: 8. The primer mix had 60 Vbeta and 13 Jbeta primers. Here immunoSEQ multiplex PCR was the method, and the copy in TCRdb shows in-frame clones only, minus some. Counted here are some 95,000 clones, 60% to 75% occurring once; the ten biggest clones make up over 0.95%. The clonotype comes from a female donor in good health and CMV-seronegative. The V call is TRBV19, the J call TRBJ2-7, with 7 bases lining up with TRBD1. Sequenced input: PBMCs. The chain's CDR3 is CASSMSAQGLEQYF. The CDR3 region has the DNA TGTGCCAGTAGTATGTCGGCACAGGGGCTCGAGCAGTACTTC.